These 2 T cell receptor beta chains were sequenced from one sample in a study of T-cell memory formation after mild COVID-19. TCRdb analysed the 5' RACE reads with MiXCR anew, one entry per CDR3 protein. This sample has 200,000 or so distinct CDR3 sequences, with over 9% found just once. The sample was PBMCs or a T cell subset sorted from them (not recorded which). These receptors were collected from a man younger than 35 who had mild COVID-19 (a few samples of this study predate the infection). Cell type and time point are not known.

Many counts were recorded for this clonotype. The rearrangement links TRBV4-1 to TRBJ1-4; D is perhaps TRBD1 (5 bases). This CDR3 has 15 amino acids. Germline V gene lookup returns CDR1 MGHRA and CDR2 YSYEKL. Trimming pared 0 bases from V and 8 bases from J, leaving 13 bases between. CDR3 nucleotide sequence: TGCGCCAGCAGCCAAGATTACCGGGGCGGAGAAAAACTGTTTTTT. It codes for CASSQDYRGGEKLFF.

The chain recombines TRBV5-1 with TRBJ2-7, with D possibly matching TRBD1 (6 bases). V was pared by 0 bases and J by 0 bases, with 7 bases between. The V gene's germline CDR1 is SGHRS and CDR2 YFSETQ. This CDR3 contains 14 residues. The CDR3 DNA reads TGCGCCAGCAGCTTGGAGGGGGACTCCTACGAGCAGTACTTC. This codes for CASSLEGDSYEQYF.